This passage covers 8 T cell receptor beta chains from one sample sequenced in a study of T cells in Graves' hyperthyroidism and ophthalmopathy. The TCR beta CDR3 regions underwent amplification using RNA transcripts as the source. When the TCR CDR3 underwent first-round RT-PCR, the HTBI primer set was used. Each CDR3 protein is one row after TCRdb ran MiXCR on the multiplex PCR reads. The table has a few hundred thousand distinct CDR3 sequences, more than 15% seen once; the top ten hold around 7.8%. Sequencing was performed on blood. The receptors stem from a woman aged 25-40 years with Graves' hyperthyroidism.

This clonotype showed up many times. This chain uses TRBV7-8 with TRBJ1-1; D unclear. CDR3 length: 15 residues. Per the germline V gene, CDR1 is SGHVS and CDR2 is FQNEAQ. Trimming removed 2 bases at V and 0 bases at J, with 10 bases between. This CDR3 is CASSLIAELNTEAFF. DNA for the CDR3: TGTGCCAGCAGCTTAATAGCAGAATTGAACACTGAAGCTTTCTTT. The complete variable domain, with remaining parts taken from reference TRBV7-8 and TRBJ1-1, reads GAGVSQSPRYKVAKRGQDVALRCDPISGHVSLFWYQQALGQGPEFLTYFQNEAQLDKSGLPSDRFFAERPEGSVSTLKIQRTQQEDSAVYLCASSLIAELNTEAFFGQGTRLTVV.

A word on this clonotype: This may be a read error: a much more frequent sequence differs by one nucleotide. This chain uses TRBV27 with TRBJ2-7; no reliable D call. From germline, CDR1 is MNHEY and CDR2 SMNVEV (reference sequence). The CDR3 is made up of 13 amino acids. The CDR3: CVSSFLNSYEQYF. The CDR3 nucleotides are TGTGTCAGCAGTTTCTTAAACTCCTACGAGCAGTACTTC.

This clonotype was detected a few times. The CDR3 coding sequence is TGTGCCAGCAGCCCCGGGACAGGGGTGGTTGAATATGGCTACACCTTC. Its protein is CASSPGTGVVEYGYTF. This chain joins TRBV7-2 and TRBJ1-2; 10 bases map to TRBD1. The ends lost 5 bases at V and 5 bases at J; junction bases unmatched: 11. The CDR3 has 16 amino acids. Germline V gene sequence: CDR1 SGHTA, CDR2 FQGNSA.

V usage is TRBV28 and J usage is TRBJ1-5; 7 bases fit TRBD1. Germline CDR1 and CDR2: MDHEN and SYDVKM. The CDR3 contains 16 residues. Trimming cost V 7 bases and J 6 bases; bases outside gene matches: 15. The CDR3 DNA follows: TGTGCCAGCACCCCCAGCAGGGCAGGGGGAAGTCAGCCCCAGCATTTT. This encodes CASTPSRAGGSQPQHF.

This clonotype was observed many times. V usage is TRBV6-2 or TRBV6-3 and J usage is TRBJ2-7; tentatively, D is TRBD1 (5 bases). CDR1 is MNHEY, CDR2 SVGEGT, per germline. The CDR3 consists of 14 residues. Between the trimmed V and J ends, which lost 8 bases and 2 bases, there was a span of 16 bases. CDR3 amino acids: CASAWADNPYEQYF. CDR3 sequence (DNA): TGTGCCAGCGCGTGGGCGGACAACCCCTACGAGCAGTACTTC.

This clonotype was counted at least ten times. The CDR3 reads CASSPKLPLPPYEQYF. Written as DNA, the CDR3 is TGTGCCAGCAGCCCTAAACTACCCCTTCCTCCCTACGAGCAGTACTTC. The chain carries TRBV7-2 and TRBJ2-7; D is ambiguous. Germline V gene sequence: CDR1 SGHTA, CDR2 FQGNSA. V lost 5 bases and J 2 bases, leaving 19 bases between the germline ends. The CDR3 has 16 amino acids.

The CDR3 nucleotides are TGCGCCAGCAGTGCGTCACAGAACACTGAAGCTTTCTTT. Translation: CASSASQNTEAFF. The chain links TRBV10-1 to TRBJ1-1; D remains ambiguous. The germline gives CDR1 WNHNN, CDR2 SYGVQD (reference sequence). The CDR3 consists of 13 residues. V lost 4 bases and J lost 1, with 7 bases in between.

The chain links TRBV30 to TRBJ2-7, with 7 bases aligning to TRBD1. Per germline, CDR1 GTSNPN and CDR2 SVGIG (reference sequence). Trimming took 5 bases from V and 4 from J; bases not matched to a gene: 8. The CDR3 covers 13 residues. The CDR3 loop is CAWVGDSPYEQYF. The CDR3 nucleotides read TGTGCCTGGGTGGGGGACAGTCCTTACGAGCAGTACTTC.